One sample yielded the 23 T cell receptor beta chains listed below, sequenced in a study of T cells after yellow fever vaccination. Using its own MiXCR run on the 5' RACE reads, TCRdb lists one record per CDR3 protein. The table records 200,000 to 300,000 distinct CDR3 sequences, about 7% of them present only once. Material: CD4+ T cells sorted from PBMCs, obtained 15 days after the yellow fever booster vaccination. The receptors here all came from a man younger than 40 who received the YFV17D yellow fever vaccine.

V usage is TRBV30 and J usage is TRBJ1-1; D unresolved. The CDR3 totals 13 residues. Trimming left V 3 bases short and J 8 bases short, with 16 bases between. The germline gives CDR1 GTSNPN, CDR2 SVGIG (reference sequence). The CDR3 here is CAWSPGLLKEAFF. In DNA, the CDR3 is TGTGCCTGGAGCCCTGGGCTCCTGAAAGAAGCTTTCTTT.

This clonotype appeared a few times. The chain has TRBV3-1 and TRBJ1-3, with D unclear. V was trimmed by 7 bases and J by 0 bases, leaving 10 bases between them. Germline-derived CDR1 and CDR2 are LGHDT and YNNKEL (reference sequence). The CDR3 runs to 14 residues. CDR3 bases: TGTGCCAGCACCGAGACTGTCTCTGGAAACACCATATATTTT. Amino acid sequence: CASTETVSGNTIYF.

This clonotype was observed a handful of times. V usage is TRBV2 and J usage is TRBJ1-1; no definite D call. This CDR3 is 12 amino acids long. Trimming pared 6 bases from V and 3 bases from J, leaving 8 bases between. The germline gives CDR1 SNHLY, CDR2 FYNNEI. CDR3 sequence (DNA): TGTGCCAGCAGCATGGATTACACTGAAGCTTTCTTT. Translated, it gives CASSMDYTEAFF. The full variable domain, with the rest looked up from reference TRBV2 and TRBJ1-1, is EPEVTQTPSHQVTQMGQEVILRCVPISNHLYFYWYRQILGQKVEFLVSFYNNEISEKSEIFDDQFSVERPDGSNFTLKIRSTKLEDSAMYFCASSMDYTEAFFGQGTRLTVV.

V is TRBV12-3 or TRBV12-4 and J is TRBJ2-1; a weak D match, TRBD1 (6 bases). The CDR3 runs 15 residues. Trimming shortened V by 7 bases and J by 0 bases, and 13 bases separated the two germline ends. In DNA, the CDR3 is TGTGCCAGCACGGGGACACTAGGCTCCTACAATGAGCAGTTCTTC. It translates to CASTGTLGSYNEQFF.

This clonotype was counted between two and nine times. This chain uses TRBV29-1 with TRBJ2-5; D call uncertain. Per germline, CDR1 SQVTM and CDR2 ANQGSEA. This CDR3 is 12 amino acids long. Trimming removed 1 base from V and 3 bases from J, with 6 bases in between. The CDR3 DNA reads TGCAGCGTTGAAGGGGGTAAAGAGACCCAGTACTTC. Translation gives CSVEGGKETQYF.

This clonotype was seen many times. The chain recombines TRBV5-1 with TRBJ2-1; the D gene could be TRBD1 or TRBD2 (5 bases each). The length of the CDR3 is 12 residues. V was clipped by 0 bases and J by 12 bases, with 10 bases between them. The germline V gene encodes CDR1 SGHRS and CDR2 YFSETQ. CDR3 sequence reads: CASSLERGRQFF. The CDR3 DNA reads as TGCGCCAGCAGCTTGGAGAGGGGCCGGCAGTTCTTC.

This chain connects TRBV7-2 to TRBJ2-7; TRBD2 matches at 8 bases. Germline V lookup: CDR1 SGHTA, CDR2 FQGNSA. The CDR3 consists of 14 residues. The J segment lost 5 bases and the V segment lost 7 bases, leaving 10 bases of the junction unmatched. The CDR3 spells CASTPQRESHEQYF. CDR3 nucleotide sequence: TGTGCCAGCACACCTCAGCGGGAGTCCCACGAGCAGTACTTC.

This clonotype was observed many times. This chain links TRBV4-3 with TRBJ1-2, with TRBD1 matching over 8 bases. Germline assignment: CDR1 LGHNA and CDR2 YSLEER. The trim removed 3 bases at V and 8 bases at J, leaving 23 bases unmatched. CDR3 size: 19 residues. The CDR3 loop reads CASSQNLPTRYQGAYGYTF. The CDR3 DNA is TGCGCCAGCAGCCAGAACCTCCCCACAAGATATCAGGGGGCTTACGGCTACACCTTC.

The table lists this clonotype with a few counts. The chain is built from TRBV28 and TRBJ1-2, with TRBD1 as a possible D gene (6 bases). The V gene's germline CDR1 is MDHEN and CDR2 SYDVKM. This CDR3 region has 14 residues. The V and J ends lost 8 bases and 4 bases respectively, with 17 bases between them. This CDR3 reads CASSSGGTPYGYTF. The CDR3 DNA sequence: TGTGCCAGCTCGTCTGGGGGCACCCCCTATGGCTACACCTTC.

This clonotype was recorded many times. This rearrangement joins TRBV5-5 to TRBJ1-1, with D unresolved. Deletions cut 2 bases from V and 1 base from J, with 15 bases between. Germline assignment: CDR1 SGHKS and CDR2 YYEKEE (reference sequence). CDR3 size: 16 residues. The CDR3 DNA reads TGTGCCAGCAGCTTTGGACTGAGAGTAAGGAACACTGAAGCTTTCTTT. As protein: CASSFGLRVRNTEAFF.

This clonotype appeared many times. The chain combines TRBV5-1 with TRBJ2-1, with 13 bases lining up with TRBD2. The J segment lost 7 bases and the V segment lost 4 bases, leaving 11 bases of the junction unmatched. The CDR3 spans 17 residues. Germline CDR1 SGHRS, CDR2 YFSETQ. The CDR3 region has the DNA TGCGCCAGCAGCCGGTACACCGGACTAGCGGGAGTAAATGAGCAGTTCTTC. This codes for CASSRYTGLAGVNEQFF.

CDR3 sequence: CSARFTQVHGYTF. The CDR3 nucleotides read TGCAGTGCTAGGTTTACCCAAGTCCATGGCTACACCTTC. J is TRBJ1-2 and V is TRBV20-1; D not certain. The CDR3 sequence is 13 residues long. With 3 bases removed from V and 6 bases from J, the gap between germline ends came to 14 bases. Germline CDR1 is DFQATT and CDR2 is SNEGSKA (reference sequence).

This clonotype was counted only a few times. The gene calls are TRBV19 and TRBJ2-3; perhaps TRBD1 as D (5 bases). V was trimmed by 10 bases and J by 4 bases, leaving 12 bases between them. Germline CDR1 LNHDA, CDR2 SQIVND (reference sequence). The CDR3 covers 12 residues. The CDR3 DNA follows: TGTGCCACCGCAGGGTCCGCAGATACGCAGTATTTT. The encoded protein is CATAGSADTQYF.

This clonotype was counted between two and nine times. The V gene is TRBV20-1, the J gene TRBJ2-7; 7 bases align to TRBD2. Losses at the gene ends were 5 bases for V and 2 bases for J; bases not matched to a gene: 6. The length of the CDR3 is 13 residues. The germline V gene encodes CDR1 DFQATT and CDR2 SNEGSKA (reference sequence). The CDR3 here is CSASGGPTYEQYF. CDR3 in DNA: TGCAGTGCTTCGGGAGGCCCTACCTACGAGCAGTACTTC.

This clonotype turned up a few times. J is TRBJ2-7 and V is TRBV20-1, with D perhaps TRBD2 (6 bases). Per germline, CDR1 DFQATT and CDR2 SNEGSKA (reference sequence). Trimming cost V 5 bases and J 9 bases, with 17 bases left between them. CDR3 length equals 12 residues. CDR3: CSAAPGDFGQYF. CDR3 in DNA: TGCAGTGCTGCGCCGGGGGACTTTGGGCAGTACTTC.

This clonotype came up many times. V usage is TRBV12-3 or TRBV12-4 and J usage is TRBJ1-2, with a possible D match to TRBD1 (5 bases). This CDR3 is 13 amino acids long. V shed 2 bases and J shed 4 bases, with 8 bases lying between them. The DNA of the CDR3 is TGTGCCAGCAGTTTACAGGGTGGCTATGGCTACACCTTC. This encodes CASSLQGGYGYTF.

The sample holds a few counts of this clonotype. This rearrangement joins TRBV14 to TRBJ1-3, with D tentatively TRBD1 (5 bases). V lost 2 bases to trimming and J lost 1 base, with 12 bases between them. The CDR3 totals 16 residues. Germline loops: CDR1 SGHDN, CDR2 FVKESK. DNA of the CDR3: TGTGCCAGCAGCCAACACAGGATCGAATCTGGAAACACCATATATTTT. As protein: CASSQHRIESGNTIYF.

This clonotype was counted ten times or more. The chain joins TRBV12-3 or TRBV12-4 to TRBJ1-2; a weak D match, TRBD1 (5 bases). Deletions cut 3 bases from V and 8 bases from J, with 22 bases between. The CDR3 loop spans 16 amino acids. CDR3: CASSFGAERQRGGYTF. In DNA form, the CDR3 reads TGTGCCAGCAGTTTCGGGGCTGAAAGACAAAGGGGAGGCTACACCTTC.

The genes are TRBV12-3 or TRBV12-4 and TRBJ2-1; D perhaps matches TRBD2 (6 bases). The CDR3 contains 15 residues. Between the trimmed V and J ends, which lost 5 bases and 5 bases, there was a span of 16 bases. This CDR3 is CASSRDGRANNEQFF. The CDR3 DNA reads TGTGCCAGCAGTAGGGACGGGAGAGCCAACAATGAGCAGTTCTTC.

This clonotype was detected many times. V gene TRBV29-1 combines with J gene TRBJ2-1, with unresolved D. V was trimmed by 0 bases and J by 6 bases, leaving 12 bases between them. Germline CDR1 reads SQVTM; CDR2 reads ANQGSEA. The CDR3 consists of 14 residues. The chain's CDR3 is CSVEDRRHPNEQFF. In DNA form, the CDR3 reads TGCAGCGTTGAAGATCGGCGTCACCCCAATGAGCAGTTCTTC.

J is TRBJ2-1 and V is TRBV6-2 or TRBV6-3; 7 bases match TRBD1. From germline, CDR1 is MNHEY and CDR2 SVGEGT. The CDR3 has 11 residues. V was clipped by 8 bases and J by 10 bases; unmatched bases: 5. As DNA, the CDR3 is TGTGCCAGCGGGACAGTGCCCGAGCAGTTCTTC. Amino acid sequence: CASGTVPEQFF.

This clonotype showed up many times. The V call is TRBV7-2, the J call TRBJ2-1, with TRBD2 identical over 12 bases. The CDR3 has 17 residues. Trimming cost V 5 bases and J 9 bases; bases outside gene matches: 14. Per the germline V gene, CDR1 is SGHTA and CDR2 is FQGNSA. The CDR3 sequence is CASSLRAGLAGGFEQFF. The CDR3 bases are TGTGCCAGCAGCCTCCGAGCCGGGCTAGCGGGAGGGTTTGAGCAGTTCTTC.

There are a few counts of this clonotype. Mismatch with germline at one junction end may stem from a read error. The chain has TRBV14 and TRBJ2-7; tentatively, D is TRBD1 (5 bases). This CDR3 is built from 14 residues. CDR1 SGHDN and CDR2 FVKESK come from the germline V gene. CDR3 amino acids: CASSPQGTSAQTFF. For the CDR3, the DNA is TGTGCCAGCAGCCCGCAGGGAACTTCCGCCCAAACATTTTTC.